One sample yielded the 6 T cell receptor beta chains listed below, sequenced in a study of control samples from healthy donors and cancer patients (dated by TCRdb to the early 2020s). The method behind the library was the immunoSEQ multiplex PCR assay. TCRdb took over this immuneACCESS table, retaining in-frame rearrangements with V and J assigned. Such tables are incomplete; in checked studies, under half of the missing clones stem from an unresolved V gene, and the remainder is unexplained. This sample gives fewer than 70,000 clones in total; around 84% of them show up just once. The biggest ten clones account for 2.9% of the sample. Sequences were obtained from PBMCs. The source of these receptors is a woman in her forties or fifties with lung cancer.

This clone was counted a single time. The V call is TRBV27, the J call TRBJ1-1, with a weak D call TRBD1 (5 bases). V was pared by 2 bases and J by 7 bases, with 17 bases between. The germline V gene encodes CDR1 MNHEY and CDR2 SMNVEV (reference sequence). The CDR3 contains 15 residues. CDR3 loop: CASSLQWGGENEAFF. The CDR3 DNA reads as TGTGCCAGCAGTTTACAATGGGGAGGGGAAAATGAAGCTTTCTTT.

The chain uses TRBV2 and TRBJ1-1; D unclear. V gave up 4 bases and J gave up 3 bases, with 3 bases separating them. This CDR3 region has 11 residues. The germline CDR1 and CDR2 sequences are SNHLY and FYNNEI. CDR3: CASSVDTEAFF. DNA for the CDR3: TGTGCCAGCAGTGTGGACACTGAAGCTTTCTTT.

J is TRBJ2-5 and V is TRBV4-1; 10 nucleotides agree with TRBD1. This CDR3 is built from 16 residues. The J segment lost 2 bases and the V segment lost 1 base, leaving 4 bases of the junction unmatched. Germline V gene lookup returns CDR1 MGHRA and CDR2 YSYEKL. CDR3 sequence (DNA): TGCGCCAGCAGCCAAGGAGACAGGGGGCAACAAGAGACCCAGTACTTC. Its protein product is CASSQGDRGQQETQYF.

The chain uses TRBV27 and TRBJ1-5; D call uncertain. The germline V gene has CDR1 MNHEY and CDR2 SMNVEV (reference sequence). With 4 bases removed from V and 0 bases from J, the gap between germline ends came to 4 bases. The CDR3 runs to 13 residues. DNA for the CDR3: TGTGCCAGCAGTTCTTATAGCAATCAGCCCCAGCATTTT. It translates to CASSSYSNQPQHF.

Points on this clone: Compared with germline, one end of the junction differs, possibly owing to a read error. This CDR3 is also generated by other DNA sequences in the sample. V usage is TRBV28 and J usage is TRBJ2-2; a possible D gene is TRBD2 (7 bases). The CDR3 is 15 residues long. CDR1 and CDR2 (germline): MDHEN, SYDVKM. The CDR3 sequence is CASSSGGPRSGELFF. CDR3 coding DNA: TGTGCCAGCAGTTCCGGGGGGCCGAGGTCCGGGGAACTGTTTTTT.

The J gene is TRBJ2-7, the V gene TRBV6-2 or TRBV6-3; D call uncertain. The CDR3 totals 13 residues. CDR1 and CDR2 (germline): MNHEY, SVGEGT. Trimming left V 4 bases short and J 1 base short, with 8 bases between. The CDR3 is CASSFLESYEQYF. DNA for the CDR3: TGTGCCAGCAGTTTTCTAGAATCCTACGAGCAGTACTTC.